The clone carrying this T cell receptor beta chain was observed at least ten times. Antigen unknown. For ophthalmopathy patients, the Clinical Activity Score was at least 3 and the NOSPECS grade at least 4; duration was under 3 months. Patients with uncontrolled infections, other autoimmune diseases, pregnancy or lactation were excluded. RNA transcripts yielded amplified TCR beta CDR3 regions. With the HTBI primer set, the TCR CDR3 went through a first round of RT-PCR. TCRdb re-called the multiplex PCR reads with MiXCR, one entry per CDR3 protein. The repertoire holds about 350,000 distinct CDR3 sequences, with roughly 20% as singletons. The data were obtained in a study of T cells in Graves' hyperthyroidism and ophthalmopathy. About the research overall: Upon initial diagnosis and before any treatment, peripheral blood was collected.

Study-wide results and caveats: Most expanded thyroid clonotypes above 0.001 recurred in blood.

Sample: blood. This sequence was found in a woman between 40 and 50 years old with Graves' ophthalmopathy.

In DNA form, the CDR3 reads TGTGCCAGCAGCTACGATATAATTCACGGCCCCGGGGAGCTGTTTTTT. Amino acid sequence: CASSYDIIHGPGELFF. The chain recombines TRBV6-2 or TRBV6-3 with TRBJ2-2; no firm D call. With 6 bases removed from V and 6 bases from J, the gap between germline ends came to 20 bases. Per the germline V gene, CDR1 is MNHEY and CDR2 is SVGEGT. This CDR3 is built from 16 residues.